These T cell receptor beta chains were read from a single sample in a study of cytomegalovirus exposure and HLA in healthy donors. Libraries were prepared by immunoSEQ multiplex PCR; TCRdb keeps only in-frame clonotypes and omits some of them. Among 100,000 to 150,000 clones, around 81% were seen once, and the ten largest hold approximately 1.7%. The sample taken for sequencing was PBMCs. The receptors were gathered from a woman aged 45-60 years in good health and CMV-seronegative. CDR3s include the opening cysteine and the closing phenylalanine or tryptophan. D genes are given only for firm matches. The listing skips clone size in some rows; elsewhere it reads once, few, many or a size class.

V gene: TRBV5-4; J gene: TRBJ1-2; D gene: TRBD1; clone size: NA; CDR3 protein: CASSLTGGKGYPF; CDR3 DNA: TGTGCCAGCAGCTTGACAGGGGGAAAGGGCTACCCCTTC
V gene: TRBV6-4; J gene: TRBJ2-2; D gene: NA; clone size: NA; CDR3 protein: CASKLPQGKNTGELFF; CDR3 DNA: TGTGCCAGCAAACTGCCACAGGGAAAGAACACCGGGGAGCTGTTTTTT
V gene: TRBV28; J gene: TRBJ1-2; D gene: TRBD1; clone size: NA; CDR3 protein: CASSAGQDYGYTF; CDR3 DNA: TGTGCCAGCAGTGCGGGACAGGATTATGGCTACACCTTC
V gene: TRBV7-6; J gene: TRBJ1-1; D gene: NA; clone size: NA; CDR3 protein: CASSPQLSNTEAFF; CDR3 DNA: TGTGCCAGCAGCCCACAGCTGTCGAACACTGAAGCTTTCTTT
V gene: TRBV5-1; J gene: TRBJ1-1; D gene: NA; clone size: few; CDR3 protein: CASSLELNTEAFF; CDR3 DNA: TGCGCCAGCAGCTTGGAGCTGAACACTGAAGCTTTCTTT
V gene: TRBV28; J gene: TRBJ1-4; D gene: TRBD1; clone size: NA; CDR3 protein: CASRPSGGQGYNEKLFF; CDR3 DNA: TGTGCCAGCAGACCAAGCGGAGGACAGGGTTATAATGAAAAACTGTTTTTT
V gene: TRBV6-5; J gene: TRBJ2-3; D gene: TRBD2; clone size: NA; CDR3 protein: CASRRLAGGDTQYF; CDR3 DNA: TGTGCCAGCAGGAGACTAGCGGGAGGAGATACGCAGTATTTT
V gene: TRBV9; J gene: TRBJ2-1; D gene: TRBD2; clone size: NA; CDR3 protein: CASNSKGLAGGPTFEGEQFF; CDR3 DNA: TGTGCCAGCAACTCAAAGGGACTAGCGGGAGGGCCCACCTTTGAGGGTGAGCAGTTCTTC
V gene: TRBV2; J gene: TRBJ1-5; D gene: NA; clone size: NA; CDR3 protein: CASSGPNSGPQHF; CDR3 DNA: TGTGCCAGCAGTGGGCCTAACTCGGGGCCCCAGCATTTT
V gene: TRBV28; J gene: TRBJ2-2; D gene: NA; clone size: NA; CDR3 protein: CASTPPGGWAGELFF; CDR3 DNA: TGTGCCAGCACCCCCCCGGGGGGCTGGGCCGGGGAGCTGTTTTTT
V gene: TRBV6-5; J gene: TRBJ2-1; D gene: NA; clone size: NA; CDR3 protein: CASSYSSFRRYNEQFF; CDR3 DNA: TGTGCCAGCAGTTACTCCAGTTTTAGGCGGTACAATGAGCAGTTCTTC
V gene: TRBV15; J gene: TRBJ2-1; D gene: TRBD1; clone size: few; CDR3 protein: CATSRAGDRGKNEQFF; CDR3 DNA: TGTGCCACCAGCAGAGCTGGGGACAGGGGAAAAAATGAGCAGTTCTTC
V gene: TRBV4-1; J gene: TRBJ1-1; D gene: TRBD1; clone size: NA; CDR3 protein: CASSQADRGRIAFF; CDR3 DNA: TGCGCCAGCAGCCAAGCTGACAGGGGGAGGATAGCTTTCTTT
V gene: TRBV27; J gene: TRBJ2-1; D gene: TRBD2; clone size: once; CDR3 protein: CASSARLAGVGYNEQFF; CDR3 DNA: TGTGCCAGCAGCGCCAGACTAGCGGGAGTGGGGTACAATGAGCAGTTCTTC
V gene: TRBV28; J gene: TRBJ2-7; D gene: TRBD2; clone size: NA; CDR3 protein: CAIDSSGTSGRYEQYF; CDR3 DNA: TGTGCCATCGACTCCTCCGGGACTAGCGGGAGGTACGAGCAGTACTTC
V gene: TRBV28; J gene: TRBJ2-7; D gene: TRBD2; clone size: NA; CDR3 protein: CASSFLLRLAGTYEQYF; CDR3 DNA: TGTGCCAGCAGTTTCTTATTAAGACTAGCGGGAACCTACGAGCAGTACTTC
V gene: TRBV6-1; J gene: TRBJ2-5; D gene: NA; clone size: once; CDR3 protein: CASLLQETQYF; CDR3 DNA: TGTGCCAGCCTACTCCAAGAGACCCAGTACTTC
V gene: TRBV19; J gene: TRBJ1-2; D gene: TRBD1; clone size: NA; CDR3 protein: CASSRAPRDRYYGYTF; CDR3 DNA: TGTGCCAGTAGCCGGGCCCCCAGGGACAGATACTATGGCTACACCTTC
V gene: TRBV6-5; J gene: TRBJ1-2; D gene: NA; clone size: NA; CDR3 protein: CASGGAEGLYGYTF; CDR3 DNA: TGTGCCAGCGGGGGGGCAGAGGGACTCTATGGCTACACCTTC
V gene: TRBV5-1; J gene: TRBJ1-2; D gene: NA; clone size: few; CDR3 protein: CASSLGTGNYGYTF; CDR3 DNA: TGCGCCAGCAGCTTGGGAACAGGGAACTATGGCTACACCTTC
V gene: TRBV19; J gene: TRBJ1-1; D gene: NA; clone size: NA; CDR3 protein: CASSFPRTEAFF; CDR3 DNA: TGTGCCAGTAGTTTCCCTCGGACTGAAGCTTTCTTT
V gene: TRBV27; J gene: TRBJ1-2; D gene: TRBD1; clone size: NA; CDR3 protein: CASSQQGARTGYTF; CDR3 DNA: TGTGCCAGCAGTCAACAGGGGGCGAGGACCGGCTACACCTTC
V gene: TRBV5-4; J gene: TRBJ1-2; D gene: NA; clone size: NA; CDR3 protein: CAFSGDTLNYGYTF; CDR3 DNA: TGTGCCTTCAGCGGAGACACCTTAAACTATGGCTACACCTTC
V gene: TRBV29-1; J gene: TRBJ1-1; D gene: NA; clone size: few; CDR3 protein: CSASHTGTNTEAFF; CDR3 DNA: TGCAGCGCGTCGCACACAGGAACAAACACTGAAGCTTTCTTT
V gene: TRBV4-3; J gene: TRBJ2-3; D gene: TRBD2; clone size: NA; CDR3 protein: CASSPGLETDTQYF; CDR3 DNA: TGCGCCAGCAGCCCGGGACTAGAAACAGATACGCAGTATTTT
V gene: TRBV27; J gene: TRBJ2-3; D gene: TRBD2; clone size: NA; CDR3 protein: CASSLSGLAGGTDTQYF; CDR3 DNA: TGTGCCAGCAGTTTATCTGGACTAGCGGGAGGGACAGATACGCAGTATTTT
V gene: TRBV6-1; J gene: TRBJ1-2; D gene: TRBD1; clone size: NA; CDR3 protein: CASSLQGLYGYPF; CDR3 DNA: TGTGCCAGCAGTTTACAGGGGTTGTATGGCTACCCCTTC
V gene: TRBV6-4; J gene: TRBJ1-5; D gene: NA; clone size: NA; CDR3 protein: CASSDSGGRQVGNQPQHF; CDR3 DNA: TGTGCCAGCAGTGACTCTGGGGGTCGACAGGTGGGGAATCAGCCCCAGCATTTT
V gene: TRBV19; J gene: TRBJ2-3; D gene: NA; clone size: few; CDR3 protein: CASSGLQWSTDTQYF; CDR3 DNA: TGTGCCAGTAGTGGACTACAGTGGAGCACAGATACGCAGTATTTT
V gene: TRBV28; J gene: TRBJ2-7; D gene: NA; clone size: NA; CDR3 protein: CASSLQGVYEQYF; CDR3 DNA: TGTGCCAGCAGTCTACAGGGAGTCTACGAGCAGTACTTC
V gene: TRBV7-9; J gene: TRBJ1-2; D gene: NA; clone size: NA; CDR3 protein: CASSLDTGYFYGYTF; CDR3 DNA: TGTGCCAGCAGCTTAGATACAGGGTATTTCTATGGCTACACCTTC
V gene: TRBV6-5; J gene: TRBJ2-5; D gene: TRBD2; clone size: NA; CDR3 protein: CASSLGLAPETQYF; CDR3 DNA: TGTGCCAGCAGTTTAGGACTAGCCCCAGAGACCCAGTACTTC
V gene: TRBV11-3; J gene: TRBJ2-5; D gene: TRBD2; clone size: NA; CDR3 protein: CASSLDLSSGREETQYF; CDR3 DNA: TGTGCCAGCAGCTTAGATTTATCCAGCGGGAGGGAAGAGACCCAGTACTTC
V gene: TRBV28; J gene: TRBJ1-5; D gene: TRBD1; clone size: NA; CDR3 protein: CASRTGGDNQPQNF; CDR3 DNA: TGTGCCAGCAGGACAGGGGGAGATAATCAGCCCCAGAATTTT
V gene: TRBV19; J gene: TRBJ2-7; D gene: TRBD2; clone size: NA; CDR3 protein: CASSPSTAGGGWDSYEQYF; CDR3 DNA: TGTGCCAGTAGTCCTTCTACAGCGGGAGGAGGGTGGGACTCCTACGAGCAGTACTTC
V gene: TRBV6-1; J gene: TRBJ1-1; D gene: NA; clone size: NA; CDR3 protein: CASSGAQGYNTEAFF; CDR3 DNA: TGTGCCAGCAGTGGAGCCCAGGGGTATAACACTGAAGCTTTCTTT
V gene: TRBV30; J gene: TRBJ1-1; D gene: NA; clone size: NA; CDR3 protein: CAWSVSTEAFF; CDR3 DNA: TGTGCCTGGAGTGTATCTACAGAGGCTTTCTTT
V gene: TRBV7-9; J gene: TRBJ2-7; D gene: TRBD1; clone size: NA; CDR3 protein: CASSTDRGTYEQYF; CDR3 DNA: TGTGCCAGCAGCACCGACAGGGGAACCTACGAGCAGTACTTC
V gene: TRBV18; J gene: TRBJ1-1; D gene: NA; clone size: NA; CDR3 protein: CASSPPTYAARGTEAFF; CDR3 DNA: TGTGCCAGCTCACCACCTACATACGCGGCAAGAGGCACTGAAGCTTTCTTT
V gene: TRBV4-3; J gene: TRBJ2-2; D gene: TRBD2; clone size: NA; CDR3 protein: CASSQHFGRAGTGELFF; CDR3 DNA: TGCGCCAGCAGCCAGCATTTCGGGAGGGCCGGCACCGGGGAGCTGTTTTTT
V gene: TRBV2; J gene: TRBJ1-2; D gene: NA; clone size: NA; CDR3 protein: CASSEGASGYTF; CDR3 DNA: TGTGCCAGCAGTGAGGGGGCCAGTGGCTACACCTTC
V gene: TRBV9; J gene: TRBJ1-3; D gene: NA; clone size: few; CDR3 protein: CASTRGGTGNTIYF; CDR3 DNA: TGTGCCAGCACTCGGGGGGGCACTGGAAACACCATATATTTT
V gene: TRBV19; J gene: TRBJ2-7; D gene: TRBD2; clone size: NA; CDR3 protein: CASRGKASGRTEQYF; CDR3 DNA: TGTGCCAGTAGAGGGAAAGCTAGCGGGAGGACCGAGCAGTACTTC
V gene: TRBV7-9; J gene: TRBJ2-7; D gene: TRBD1; clone size: NA; CDR3 protein: CASSLPFGQGYEQYF; CDR3 DNA: TGTGCCAGCAGCTTACCATTTGGACAGGGCTACGAGCAGTACTTC
V gene: TRBV4-1; J gene: TRBJ1-5; D gene: TRBD1; clone size: NA; CDR3 protein: CASLPDRVSNQPQHF; CDR3 DNA: TGCGCCAGCCTCCCGGACAGGGTTAGCAATCAGCCCCAGCATTTT
V gene: TRBV29-1; J gene: TRBJ1-4; D gene: TRBD1; clone size: NA; CDR3 protein: CGVKWATGELFF; CDR3 DNA: TGCGGCGTGAAGTGGGCTACAGGGGAACTGTTTTTT
V gene: TRBV6-1; J gene: TRBJ1-1; D gene: NA; clone size: NA; CDR3 protein: CASSVRSGILTEAFF; CDR3 DNA: TGTGCCAGCAGTGTACGGTCAGGGATTTTGACTGAAGCTTTCTTT
V gene: TRBV18; J gene: TRBJ1-1; D gene: NA; clone size: NA; CDR3 protein: CASSPQQTEAFF; CDR3 DNA: TGTGCCAGCTCACCACAACAGACTGAAGCTTTCTTT
V gene: TRBV19; J gene: TRBJ1-1; D gene: NA; clone size: NA; CDR3 protein: CASSAGPQNTEAFF; CDR3 DNA: TGTGCCAGTAGTGCGGGACCCCAGAACACTGAAGCTTTCTTT
V gene: TRBV30; J gene: TRBJ2-5; D gene: NA; clone size: NA; CDR3 protein: CAWIPGDGNQETQYF; CDR3 DNA: TGTGCCTGGATCCCGGGGGACGGAAACCAAGAGACCCAGTACTTC
V gene: TRBV5-4; J gene: TRBJ1-4; D gene: TRBD1; clone size: NA; CDR3 protein: CASSLGDRGNEKLFF; CDR3 DNA: TGTGCCAGCAGCTTGGGGGACAGGGGGAATGAAAAACTGTTTTTT